Presented here are 26 T cell receptor beta chains from one specimen sequenced in a study of vaccination and CD4 T cells after COVID-19. Treatment described: roughly 10-day PBMC culture with coronavirus spike peptide pools or control peptides (ViraFEST assay). The assay that was used to sequence DNA from cultured CD4+ T cells was the Oncomine TCR Beta short-read assay. TCRdb re-derived calls from the PCR reads in MiXCR, one entry per CDR3 protein. The table has around 15,000 distinct CDR3 sequences, 30% seen once. No cognate antigen is known for these TCRs. The sequenced sample was cultured CD4+ T cells from blood. These receptors were obtained from a human donor with COVID-19.

The chain employs TRBV10-3 and TRBJ2-2, with D uncertain. The CDR3 totals 11 residues. V gave up 5 bases and J gave up 8 bases, with 6 bases separating them. The V gene's germline CDR1 is ENHRY and CDR2 SYGVKD. This CDR3 reads CAISPGGELFF. The DNA for the CDR3 is TGTGCCATCAGTCCCGGGGGGGAGCTGTTTTTT.

The J gene is TRBJ1-6, the V gene TRBV18, with unresolved D. Trimming removed 3 bases from V and 6 bases from J, with 9 bases in between. The CDR3 has 14 residues. Germline CDR1 is KGHSH and CDR2 is LQKENI. For the CDR3, the DNA is TGTGCCAGCTCACCGGGTAGCCCTAATTCACCCCTCCACTTT. Its translation is CASSPGSPNSPLHF.

This clonotype was observed a few times. A junction boundary mismatches the germline segment, possibly from a read error. This sequence joins TRBV7-7 and TRBJ2-2; D unclear. This CDR3 has 13 residues. Germline lookup yields CDR1 SSHAT and CDR2 FNYEAQ (reference sequence). The chain's CDR3 is CASSLFRDGELFF. The CDR3 DNA follows: TGTGCTAGCAGCTTATTTAGAGACGGGGAGCTGTTTTTT.

This clonotype was seen once. The chain recombines TRBV25-1 with TRBJ2-3; the match to TRBD2 covers 12 bases. J was trimmed by 2 bases and V by 4 bases; bases with no gene match: 4. The CDR3 has 16 residues. Germline-derived CDR1 and CDR2 are MGHDK and SYGVNS. The DNA for the CDR3 is TGTGCCAGCAGTGGACTAGCGGGGGCCTACACAGATACGCAGTATTTT. Protein product: CASSGLAGAYTDTQYF.

This rearrangement joins TRBV6-1 to TRBJ1-1; TRBD1 might be the D (5 bases). This CDR3 has 13 amino acids. Germline values: CDR1 MNHNS, CDR2 SASEGT. V was cut by 2 bases and J by 8 bases, with 12 bases left in between. The CDR3 here is CASSELSAGEAFF. CDR3 nucleotide sequence: TGTGCCAGCAGTGAACTATCGGCAGGGGAAGCTTTCTTT.

On this clonotype: Mismatch with germline at one junction end may stem from a read error. The chain links TRBV6-2 or TRBV6-3 to TRBJ2-1; no definite D call. This CDR3 is built from 16 residues. Germline CDR1 is MNHEY and CDR2 is SVGEGT. CDR3 in DNA: TGTGCCAGCAGTTTGGAGTTATGGTCCCCCTACAATGAGAAGTTCTTC. Translated: CASSLELWSPYNEKFF.

A few counts support this clonotype. The V and J genes are TRBV10-3 and TRBJ2-4; 8 bases fit TRBD1. V lost 11 bases, J lost 0 bases, and 6 bases stayed unmatched. Looked up from germline, CDR1 is ENHRY and CDR2 is SYGVKD. This CDR3 contains 14 residues. This chain's CDR3 is CASAGGRAKNIQYF. The CDR3, as DNA: TGTGCCTCTGCAGGGGGCAGAGCCAAAAACATTCAGTACTTC.

This rearrangement joins TRBV6-1 to TRBJ2-7; no clear D. The length of the CDR3 is 12 residues. Germline V gives CDR1 MNHNS, CDR2 SASEGT. V lost 6 bases and J 0 bases, leaving 6 bases between the germline ends. The CDR3 loop is CASRKSSYEQYF. CDR3 in DNA: TGTGCCAGCAGGAAGTCCTCCTACGAGCAGTACTTC.

This chain uses TRBV18 with TRBJ1-1; D gene uncertain. CDR1 KGHSH and CDR2 LQKENI come from the germline V gene. The CDR3 totals 12 residues. V gave up 6 bases and J gave up 5 bases, with 10 bases separating them. The CDR3 region is CASSLETTEAFF. The DNA of the CDR3 is TGTGCCAGCTCTCTCGAAACTACTGAAGCTTTCTTT.

This clonotype came up a few times. The chain recombines TRBV6-5 with TRBJ1-3; D is perhaps TRBD1 (6 bases). Germline V gene sequence: CDR1 MNHEY, CDR2 SVGAGI. The ends were cut back, 2 bases at V and 4 bases at J, with 12 bases in the middle. The CDR3 is made up of 15 amino acids. As DNA, the CDR3 is TGTGCCAGCAGTTACGCCCCGGGGGGCGGAAACACCATATATTTT. Its protein is CASSYAPGGGNTIYF.

There are a few counts of this clonotype. The CDR3 nucleotides read TGTGCCAGCAGCCTCGCCTACTACGAGCAGTACTTC. The encoded protein is CASSLAYYEQYF. The chain has TRBV7-2 and TRBJ2-7; D is unclear. V lost 5 bases and J 3 bases, leaving 8 bases between the germline ends. The CDR3 is 12 amino acids. Germline V gene sequence: CDR1 SGHTA, CDR2 FQGNSA.

This clonotype was observed a single time. The chain combines TRBV11-1 with TRBJ1-1, with D maybe TRBD1 (5 bases). Per germline, CDR1 SGHAT and CDR2 FQDESV (reference sequence). This CDR3 is built from 13 residues. The V end was cut by 3 bases, the J end by 4 bases, with 9 bases between. DNA of the CDR3: TGTGCCAGCAGCTTGGGACGGAGCACTGAAGCTTTCTTT. Translated: CASSLGRSTEAFF.

This clonotype was recorded a few times. The chain employs TRBV19 and TRBJ1-5; D may be TRBD1 (5 bases). This CDR3 spans 16 amino acids. From germline, CDR1 is LNHDA and CDR2 SQIVND (reference sequence). Trimming left V 0 bases short and J 1 base short, with 10 bases between. The CDR3 is CASSIDPGHSNQPQHF. The CDR3 nucleotides are TGTGCCAGTAGTATAGATCCGGGGCACAGCAATCAGCCCCAGCATTTT.

This clonotype was seen a few times. The V and J genes are TRBV30 and TRBJ2-7, with 8 bases identical to TRBD2. J gave up 1 base and V 0 bases, and 11 bases lay outside the gene matches. The length of the CDR3 is 17 residues. From germline, CDR1 is GTSNPN and CDR2 SVGIG (reference sequence). The CDR3 nucleotides read TGTGCCTGGAGTGTAAAGTTAGCGGGGAGCCCGTCCTACGAGCAGTACTTC. It is translated as CAWSVKLAGSPSYEQYF.

The V and J genes are TRBV10-1 and TRBJ2-2, with D possibly matching TRBD2 (6 bases). Trimming pared 6 bases from V and 1 base from J, leaving 12 bases between. Germline V gene sequence: CDR1 WNHNN, CDR2 SYGVQD (reference sequence). This CDR3 comprises 15 residues. The CDR3 sequence is CASSRGTVNTGELFF. The CDR3 DNA follows: TGCGCCAGCAGCCGCGGGACGGTGAACACCGGGGAGCTGTTTTTT.

In its sample, this clonotype was seen a few times. Here the CDR3 DNA reads TGTGCCAGCAGCCTCACCAGAAACAGGGGGCAGACCGGGGAGCTGTTTTTT. Its protein is CASSLTRNRGQTGELFF. The chain joins TRBV7-8 to TRBJ2-2; 9 bases align to TRBD1. With 5 bases clipped from V and 5 bases from J, the junction kept 12 bases outside the gene matches. This CDR3 has 17 residues. Germline assignment: CDR1 SGHVS and CDR2 FQNEAQ.

The V and J genes are TRBV6-1 and TRBJ1-5, with TRBD1 matching 8 bases. In germline, CDR1 is MNHNS, CDR2 SASEGT. CDR3 length: 14 amino acids. Unmatched junction bases numbered 5, after V lost 5 bases and J lost 5 bases. This CDR3 reads CASSRGQVDQPQHF. CDR3 coding DNA: TGTGCCAGCAGTCGGGGACAGGTGGATCAGCCCCAGCATTTT.

This clonotype appeared a few times. The rearrangement uses TRBV2 and TRBJ2-5, with 8 positions matching TRBD2. Germline V lookup: CDR1 SNHLY, CDR2 FYNNEI. This CDR3 spans 14 amino acids. Germline trimming cut 8 bases from V and 5 bases from J; bases unmatched to any gene: 10. CDR3 sequence (DNA): TGTGCCAGCTTTTCCGGGGGGGTCGGGGAGACCCAGTACTTC. This encodes CASFSGGVGETQYF.

The chain employs TRBV28 and TRBJ1-5; possibly TRBD1 for D (5 bases). Germline V lookup: CDR1 MDHEN, CDR2 SYDVKM. V was cut by 4 bases and J by 4 bases, with 17 bases left in between. The CDR3 sequence is 16 residues long. The CDR3 region has the DNA TGTGCCAGCAGTTCGACCGCCGGGACCCAGAATCAGCCCCAGCATTTT. Its translation: CASSSTAGTQNQPQHF.

The chain carries TRBV6-2 or TRBV6-3 and TRBJ1-2, with D unresolved. V lost 0 bases and J 1 base, leaving 3 bases between the germline ends. The CDR3 sequence is 13 residues long. The germline gives CDR1 MNHEY, CDR2 SVGEGT. CDR3 coding DNA: TGTGCCAGCAGTTACTCCATTAACTATGGCTACACCTTC. This encodes CASSYSINYGYTF.

This rearrangement joins TRBV11-3 to TRBJ2-1; maybe TRBD1 (7 bases). V was cut by 0 bases and J by 6 bases, with 12 bases left in between. CDR1 is SGHNT and CDR2 is YENEEA in the germline V gene. The CDR3 consists of 15 residues. The chain's CDR3 is CASSLDRGALNEQFF. The CDR3 DNA reads TGTGCCAGCAGCTTAGACAGGGGGGCCCTCAATGAGCAGTTCTTC. The whole variable domain, filled in from reference TRBV11-3 and TRBJ2-1, reads EAGVVQSPRYKIIEKKQPVAFWCNPISGHNTLYWYLQNLGQGPELLIRYENEEAVDDSQLPKDRFSAERLKGVDSTLKIQPAELGDSAVYLCASSLDRGALNEQFFGPGTRLTVL.

The J gene is TRBJ2-7, the V gene TRBV6-1; 7 bases are a match to TRBD1. This CDR3 region has 14 residues. Germline trimming cut 4 bases from V and 5 bases from J; bases unmatched to any gene: 8. In germline, CDR1 is MNHNS, CDR2 SASEGT. CDR3 loop: CASSASTGSNEQYF. The CDR3 DNA follows: TGTGCCAGCAGTGCGTCGACAGGGTCCAACGAGCAGTACTTC.

This clonotype occurred a few times. The chain combines TRBV7-2 with TRBJ1-5; D possibly corresponds to TRBD1 (5 bases). The length of the CDR3 is 15 residues. Trimming left V 0 bases short and J 4 bases short, with 10 bases between. Germline-derived CDR1 and CDR2 are SGHTA and FQGNSA. Here the CDR3 DNA reads TGTGCCAGCAGCTTAGCGCTCGCAGGGAATCAGCCCCAGCATTTT. It yields the protein CASSLALAGNQPQHF.

The chain recombines TRBV30 with TRBJ1-4; unclear D gene. Germline V gene lookup returns CDR1 GTSNPN and CDR2 SVGIG (reference sequence). V lost 3 bases, J lost 5 bases, and 22 bases lay in between. The CDR3 sequence is 17 residues long. CDR3 protein: CAWSHQTPELPNEKLFF. For the CDR3, the DNA is TGTGCCTGGAGCCATCAGACCCCCGAACTCCCCAATGAAAAACTGTTTTTT.

This clonotype is categorized as medium-sized. V and J are TRBV7-2 and TRBJ2-2; TRBD1 matches at 7 bases. This CDR3 comprises 15 residues. From germline, CDR1 is SGHTA and CDR2 FQGNSA. V shed 5 bases and J 2 bases; nucleotides not matched to a gene: 5. The CDR3 DNA sequence: TGTGCCAGCAGCCTCCGGGACAGAAACACCGGGGAGCTGTTTTTT. Translated: CASSLRDRNTGELFF. Full variable domain (outside the CDR3, taken from reference TRBV7-2 and TRBJ2-2): GAGVSQSPSNKVTEKGKDVELRCDPISGHTALYWYRQSLGQGLEFLIYFQGNSAPDKSGLPSDRFSAERTGGSVSTLTIQRTQQEDSAVYLCASSLRDRNTGELFFGEGSRLTVL.

This chain uses TRBV10-2 with TRBJ2-3; 8 bases line up with TRBD2. Germline lookup yields CDR1 WSHSY and CDR2 SAAADI. This CDR3 spans 17 amino acids. Germline trimming cut 6 bases from V and 0 bases from J; bases unmatched to any gene: 11. This CDR3 reads CASSLPPLAASTDTQYF. In nucleotides, the CDR3 is TGCGCCAGCAGCCTCCCCCCACTAGCGGCTAGCACAGATACGCAGTATTTT.